This TCR beta chain was captured by sequencing in a study of CD4 T cells in relation to SARS-CoV-2 and coronaviruses. Study-level background: The HLA restriction of the shared crossreactive spike epitopes was mapped.

Profiled with immunoSEQ multiplex PCR; TCRdb holds only in-frame clones, not every one. This sample has 20,000 to 25,000 clones, with roughly 73% found just once. CD4+ T cells from unexposed donors were obtained before the COVID-19 pandemic (2011-2018). After roughly 9 days of culture, CD4+ T cells were isolated. As cell numbers allowed, unexposed-donor CD4+ T cells faced SARS-CoV-2 S/N and four cold-coronavirus spikes. The CDR3 has 12 residues. CDR1 is SGHDN and CDR2 is FVKESK in the germline V gene. J lost 6 bases, V lost 4 bases, and 1 base had no gene match. Concerning this clone: What it binds is not known.

Specimen: CD4+ T cells from PBMCs, cultured in vitro. The V call is TRBV14, the J call TRBJ1-2; TRBD1 matches 8 bases. This sequence was found in a human donor in good health. Here the CDR3 DNA reads TGTGCCAGCAGCCGGACAGGGAATGGCTACACCTTC. It specifies CASSRTGNGYTF.